This T cell receptor beta chain derives from a study of beta chain features in type 1 diabetes. The study, taken as a whole, reports: Individuals with type 1 diabetes displayed fewer insertions and more deletions at VDJ junctions. For Type 1 diabetes patients, all four CD4+ subsets carried TCRB CDR3s that were moderately but significantly shorter.

Purities in excess of 95% were seen in all sorted populations. This clone was detected only a few times. The antigen is unknown. The whole isolated RNA underwent reverse transcription, so sequencing captured expressed TCRB transcripts. Around 3.5 million reads on average were seen across naive, central memory and regulatory T cell samples. Assay: immunoSEQ multiplex PCR; the TCRdb copy retains only in-frame clones and omits some. The table has about 660,000 clones, more than 13% seen once; the top ten hold 0.035% to 0.045%. Germline CDR1 SNHLY, CDR2 FYNNEI. There are 14 residues in the CDR3. Trimming cost V 3 bases and J 5 bases; bases outside gene matches: 4.

The sequence was obtained from a man between 18 and 35 years old with type 1 diabetes. Sequences were obtained from naive CD4+ T cells from blood. V gene TRBV2 combines with J gene TRBJ2-5; 9 positions agree with TRBD1. CDR3 region: CASSENGQGETQYF. The CDR3, as DNA: TGTGCCAGCAGTGAGAATGGACAGGGGGAGACCCAGTACTTC.